This T cell receptor beta chain was captured in a study of Graves' ophthalmopathy and Graves' hyperthyroidism. Study-wide context: The blood sample was drawn at first diagnosis and before any treatment.

CDR1 KGHDR and CDR2 SFDVKD come from the germline V gene. V lost 1 base, J lost 7 bases, and 9 bases lay in between. The CDR3 runs 14 residues. Study-level points and caveats: Most expanded clonotypes from thyroid (those above 0.001 frequency) were also found in blood. Using a 13-signature model, the authors split ophthalmopathy from stable hyperthyroidism, with around 85% sensitivity and roughly 83% specificity.

Thyroid ultrasound, orbital computed tomography, TRAb, serum thyroxine and clinical symptoms formed the basis of diagnosis. Researchers took RNA transcripts and amplified TCR beta CDR3 regions from them. First-round RT-PCR employed HTBI primers, with a second-round multiplex PCR after it. TCRdb ran MiXCR on the multiplex PCR reads and lists one entry per CDR3 protein. The data contain hundreds of thousands of distinct CDR3 sequences, 20% to 25% of them seen just once; the ten biggest clones take up around 3%. This clonotype was picked up many times. What it binds is unknown. Sample: peripheral blood. The source of this sequence is a woman younger than 35 with stable Graves' hyperthyroidism. The chain combines TRBV24-1 with TRBJ2-2, with no clear D. The CDR3 DNA sequence: TGTGCCACCAGTGATTTTGGCCAACACGGGGAGCTGTTTTTT. Its protein is CATSDFGQHGELFF.